One and the same sample provided the 26 T cell receptor beta chains below, sequenced in a study of identical twins. TCRdb independently ran MiXCR on the 5' RACE reads; one entry per CDR3 protein. This table holds around 1.7 million distinct CDR3 sequences, around a third found once. The sample was cord blood. The receptors here all came from a newborn girl in good health.

V and J are TRBV12-3 or TRBV12-4 and TRBJ1-1, with 9 bases aligning to TRBD1. J lost 1 base, V lost 5 bases, and 8 bases had no gene match. This CDR3 is 16 amino acids long. CDR3 bases: TGTGCCAGCAGTATCGCCTGGGGACAGGGGAACACTGAAGCTTTCTTT. Protein product: CASSIAWGQGNTEAFF.

The table lists this clonotype with a few counts. The CDR3 nucleotides are TGTGCCAGCAGCCGCACGCCCGGACAGAAAAACATTCAGTACTTC. It is translated as CASSRTPGQKNIQYF. The chain combines TRBV3-1 with TRBJ2-4; TRBD1 is a possible D gene (6 bases). V lost 4 bases, J lost 4 bases, and 14 bases lay in between. Germline V gene data show CDR1 as LGHDT and CDR2 as YNNKEL (reference sequence). The CDR3 totals 15 residues.

This clonotype occurred a few times. This chain joins TRBV6-2 or TRBV6-3 and TRBJ1-6; D is ambiguous. Germline CDR1 is MNHEY and CDR2 is SVGEGT. The CDR3 is 17 residues long. V gave up 6 bases and J gave up 4 bases, with 19 bases separating them. DNA for the CDR3: TGTGCCAGCAGGTCCAGCCTCCGACGGCTTTATAATTCACCCCTCCACTTT. Translating it yields CASRSSLRRLYNSPLHF.

The J gene is TRBJ2-7, the V gene TRBV28; 7 nucleotides agree with TRBD1. The CDR3 is 14 residues long. Losses at the gene ends were 2 bases for V and 4 bases for J; bases not matched to a gene: 5. CDR1 MDHEN and CDR2 SYDVKM come from the germline V gene. In nucleotides, the CDR3 is TGTGCCAGCAGTTTACCCAGGGGGTTATACGAGCAGTACTTC. This gives the protein CASSLPRGLYEQYF.

This clonotype was detected a few times. This chain connects TRBV6-6 to TRBJ1-1, with unresolved D. Germline V gives CDR1 MNHNY, CDR2 SVGAGI (reference sequence). V was cut by 7 bases and J by 7 bases, with 16 bases left in between. The CDR3 has 13 amino acids. The CDR3, as DNA: TGTGCCAGCACCCTTGGGGAAAGGGTTGAAGCTTTCTTT. It yields the protein CASTLGERVEAFF.

In this sample, this clonotype turned up many times. This chain links TRBV24-1 with TRBJ2-5, with unresolved D. Germline CDR1 and CDR2: KGHDR and SFDVKD. The CDR3 extends over 14 amino acids. V lost 4 bases and J 1 base, leaving 9 bases between the germline ends. CDR3: CATSDGRTQETQYF. The CDR3 coding sequence is TGTGCCACCAGTGACGGACGGACCCAAGAGACCCAGTACTTC.

This clonotype was seen a handful of times. The chain links TRBV20-1 to TRBJ1-4; tentative D call: TRBD1 (5 bases). Trimming cost V 0 bases and J 7 bases, with 12 bases left between them. In germline, CDR1 is DFQATT, CDR2 SNEGSKA (reference sequence). This CDR3 is built from 14 residues. As DNA, the CDR3 is TGCAGTGCTAGAGAGATAACAGGCAGTGAAAAACTGTTTTTT. Its translation is CSAREITGSEKLFF.

Only a few counts were recorded for this clonotype. The CDR3 DNA reads TGCAGTGCTAGTAAGGGGGGCGGCACAGATACGCAGTATTTT. Translated: CSASKGGGTDTQYF. The chain carries TRBV20-1 and TRBJ2-3; perhaps D is TRBD1 or TRBD2 (6 bases each). Trimming shortened V by 3 bases and J by 1 base, and 11 bases separated the two germline ends. CDR3 length: 14 residues. Germline V CDR1 and CDR2: DFQATT, SNEGSKA (reference sequence).

As for this clonotype: One end of the junction fails to match germline, which may point to a read error. The V and J genes are TRBV6-6 and TRBJ1-6; 8 bases map to TRBD1. This CDR3 has 16 residues. CDR1 MNHNY and CDR2 SVGAGI come from the germline V gene (reference sequence). The CDR3 is CASSARTGRWRSPPHF. CDR3 in DNA: TGTGCCAGCAGTGCTAGGACAGGGAGGTGGCGTTCACCCCCCCACTTT.

This clonotype was seen a handful of times. The chain combines TRBV6-1 with TRBJ1-5, with D possibly being TRBD1 (5 bases). Germline CDR1 MNHNS, CDR2 SASEGT. Trimming removed 8 bases from V and 3 bases from J, with 8 bases in between. There are 12 residues in the CDR3. CDR3 DNA sequence: TGTGCCAGCCGAGGGGCCAATCAGCCCCAGCATTTT. Translation gives CASRGANQPQHF.

The chain is built from TRBV27 and TRBJ1-1; 8 bases fit TRBD1. Per the germline V gene, CDR1 is MNHEY and CDR2 is SMNVEV (reference sequence). The length of the CDR3 is 13 residues. The V segment lost 5 bases and the J segment 4 bases; nucleotides outside the gene matches: 3. The CDR3 DNA follows: TGTGCCAGCAGTAAACAGGGGGGCACTGAAGCTTTCTTT. This gives the protein CASSKQGGTEAFF.

V is TRBV7-2 and J is TRBJ2-3; possible D gene TRBD2, 6 bases. With 2 bases removed from V and 0 bases from J, the gap between germline ends came to 9 bases. This CDR3 contains 15 residues. CDR1 SGHTA and CDR2 FQGNSA come from the germline V gene. DNA for the CDR3: TGTGCCAGCAGCTTAATGGGACTTAGCACAGATACGCAGTATTTT. Translation gives CASSLMGLSTDTQYF.

The chain recombines TRBV6-5 with TRBJ1-1; D unclear. Trimming cost V 4 bases and J 7 bases, with 16 bases left between them. Germline CDR1 is MNHEY and CDR2 is SVGAGI. This CDR3 contains 14 residues. The CDR3 DNA is TGTGCCAGCAGTTCCGTGCTGACCGGCAATGAAGCTTTCTTT. It yields the protein CASSSVLTGNEAFF.

This clonotype was picked up a small number of times. The V call is TRBV4-2, the J call TRBJ2-3; TRBD2 agrees at 9 bases. Germline CDR1 is LGHNA and CDR2 is YNFKEQ. With 4 bases clipped from V and 4 bases from J, the junction kept 9 bases outside the gene matches. CDR3 length equals 16 residues. The CDR3 bases are TGTGCCAGCAGCCCTGATTTAGCGGGAGCGGCAGATACGCAGTATTTT. Its translation is CASSPDLAGAADTQYF.

The J gene is TRBJ2-7, the V gene TRBV29-1; 8 bases are a match to TRBD2. CDR1 SQVTM and CDR2 ANQGSEA come from the germline V gene. The CDR3 loop spans 14 amino acids. CDR3 sequence (DNA): TGCAGTGTTTCCGCGGGACTAGGGGCCTACGAGCAGTACTTC. Encoded protein: CSVSAGLGAYEQYF.

This clonotype was found a few times. DNA of the CDR3: TGTGCCAGCAGCTCTAGCCGGACTAGCAGACTCCAAGAGACCCAGTACTTC. The encoded protein is CASSSSRTSRLQETQYF. The chain is built from TRBV28 and TRBJ2-5; 8 bases match TRBD2. Germline V gives CDR1 MDHEN, CDR2 SYDVKM. The CDR3 consists of 17 residues. The J segment lost 1 base and the V segment lost 6 bases, leaving 13 bases of the junction unmatched.

The chain recombines TRBV20-1 with TRBJ2-3; TRBD2 matches at 10 bases. Germline CDR1 is DFQATT and CDR2 is SNEGSKA (reference sequence). This CDR3 has 15 residues. V was pared by 6 bases and J by 5 bases, with 11 bases of the junction left unmatched. The CDR3 sequence is CSACPSGSSGDTQYF. In DNA form, the CDR3 reads TGCAGTGCGTGTCCTAGCGGGAGTTCGGGAGATACGCAGTATTTT.

The rearrangement uses TRBV20-1 and TRBJ2-3; D is uncertain. This CDR3 is 11 amino acids long. Germline lookup yields CDR1 DFQATT and CDR2 SNEGSKA (reference sequence). V shed 6 bases and J shed 5 bases, with 9 bases lying between them. CDR3 residues: CSALRLDTQYF. CDR3 in DNA: TGCAGTGCGCTCCGATTAGATACGCAGTATTTT.

This clonotype was counted at least ten times. The gene calls are TRBV10-3 and TRBJ1-2; D call uncertain. Trimming took off 0 bases at V and 4 bases at J, with 15 bases between the two ends. The germline V gene has CDR1 ENHRY and CDR2 SYGVKD. CDR3 length: 16 amino acids. In nucleotides, the CDR3 is TGTGCCATCAGTGAGTCGGCAGGACGGAAGACCTATGGCTACACCTTC. Its protein product is CAISESAGRKTYGYTF.

A few counts support this clonotype. This chain uses TRBV12-3 or TRBV12-4 with TRBJ1-2, with D possibly matching TRBD1 (5 bases). V was trimmed by 9 bases and J by 4 bases, leaving 15 bases between them. The CDR3 sequence is 13 residues long. DNA of the CDR3: TGTGCCAGTAGAGACAGCAACCTCTATGGCTACACCTTC. It is translated as CASRDSNLYGYTF.

Points on this clonotype: A much larger clone differs by one base, so this may be a read error. V gene TRBV6-5 combines with J gene TRBJ2-5; TRBD2 matches 10 bases. The CDR3 covers 16 residues. The germline V gene encodes CDR1 MNHEY and CDR2 SVGAGI. Unmatched junction bases numbered 8, after V lost 2 bases and J lost 5 bases. CDR3 sequence: CASSYTSGMMCETQYF. The CDR3 nucleotides are TGTGCCAGCAGTTACACTAGCGGGATGATGTGCGAGACCCAGTACTTC.

This clonotype was detected only a few times. This chain connects TRBV5-1 to TRBJ2-1; 9 bases line up with TRBD2. The ends lost 5 bases at V and 0 bases at J; junction bases unmatched: 6. Germline CDR1 SGHRS, CDR2 YFSETQ. The CDR3 has 16 amino acids. CDR3 region: CASRHLAGSSYNEQFF. CDR3 DNA: TGCGCCAGCAGGCATCTAGCGGGATCCTCCTACAATGAGCAGTTCTTC.

This clonotype was detected a few times. This rearrangement joins TRBV6-4 to TRBJ1-2; D possibly corresponds to TRBD1 (5 bases). From germline, CDR1 is MRHNA and CDR2 SNTAGT. Trimming stripped 4 bases from V and 8 bases from J, with 14 bases between. The CDR3 length is 13 residues. The CDR3 bases are TGTGCCAGCAGTGCCCGGGACTCGTCAGGCTACACCTTC. It is translated as CASSARDSSGYTF.

The V gene is TRBV6-5, the J gene TRBJ1-1; D gene uncertain. The CDR3 sequence is 14 residues long. V gave up 6 bases and J gave up 2 bases, with 13 bases separating them. The germline V gene has CDR1 MNHEY and CDR2 SVGAGI. Written as DNA, the CDR3 is TGTGCCAGCAGATTCCGGGTTCCTAACACTGAAGCTTTCTTT. It encodes CASRFRVPNTEAFF.

This rearrangement joins TRBV20-1 to TRBJ2-7; 7 bases line up with TRBD1. Germline CDR1 is DFQATT and CDR2 is SNEGSKA (reference sequence). This CDR3 region has 12 residues. V lost 6 bases, J lost 1 base, and 3 bases stayed unmatched. The chain's CDR3 is CSAKDRSYEQYF. The DNA of the CDR3 is TGCAGTGCCAAGGACAGGTCCTACGAGCAGTACTTC.

V gene TRBV7-2 combines with J gene TRBJ2-1, with D tentatively TRBD1 or TRBD2 (5 bases each). The CDR3 is made up of 19 amino acids. V was shortened by 1 base and J by 1 base, with 20 bases between the two germline ends. CDR1 and CDR2 (germline): SGHTA, FQGNSA. Here the CDR3 DNA reads TGTGCCAGCAGCTTAGACCCCCGGGTAGCGAAGGGGTCCTACAATGAGCAGTTCTTC. This codes for CASSLDPRVAKGSYNEQFF.